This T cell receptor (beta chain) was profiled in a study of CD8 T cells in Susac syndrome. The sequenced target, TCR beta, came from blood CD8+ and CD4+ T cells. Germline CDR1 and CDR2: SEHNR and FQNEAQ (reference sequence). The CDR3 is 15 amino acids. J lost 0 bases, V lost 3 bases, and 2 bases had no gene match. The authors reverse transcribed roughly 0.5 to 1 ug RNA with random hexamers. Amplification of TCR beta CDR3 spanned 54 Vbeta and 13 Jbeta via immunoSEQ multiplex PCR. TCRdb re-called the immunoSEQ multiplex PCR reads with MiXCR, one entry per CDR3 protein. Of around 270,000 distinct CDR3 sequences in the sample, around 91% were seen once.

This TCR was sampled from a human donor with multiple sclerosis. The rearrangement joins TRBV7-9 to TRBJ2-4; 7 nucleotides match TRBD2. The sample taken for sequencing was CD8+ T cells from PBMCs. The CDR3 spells CASSFGGGAKNIQYF. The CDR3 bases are TGTGCCAGCAGCTTTGGCGGGGGAGCCAAAAACATTCAGTACTTC.